These T cell receptor beta chains were read from a single sample in a study of graft-versus-host responses after intestinal transplantation. Their cognate antigens are unknown. The table came from immunoSEQ multiplex PCR; TCRdb's copy has only in-frame clones and leaves some out. The sample holds about 36,000 clones, roughly 95% seen once. The sample here was unstimulated CD4+ T cells sorted from spleen or lymph node cells, taken before transplant. These receptors originate from a human donor who was the organ donor for an intestinal transplant. The CDR3 runs from the conserved cysteine through the conserved F or W. D genes are given only for firm matches. Expanded clones are given a class, and other clones once, few, many or no size at all.

clone size: -
J gene: TRBJ2-1
D gene: TRBD2
V gene: TRBV6-6
CDR3 length: 14
CDR3 DNA: TGTGCCAGCAATCGCGGGGGGGCCTCCAATGAGCAGTTCTTC
CDR3 protein: CASNRGGASNEQFF

clone size: -
J gene: TRBJ2-3
D gene: TRBD2
V gene: TRBV7-3
CDR3 length: 14
CDR3 DNA: TGTGCCAGCAGCATTAGCGGGGGGGGAGATACGCAGTATTTT
CDR3 protein: CASSISGGGDTQYF

clone size: -
J gene: TRBJ1-5
D gene: -
V gene: TRBV19
CDR3 length: 16
CDR3 DNA: TGTGCCAGTAGTATAGGGGGTCAGCTCTCAAATCAGCCCCAGCATTTT
CDR3 protein: CASSIGGQLSNQPQHF

clone size: -
J gene: TRBJ2-7
D gene: TRBD2
V gene: TRBV6-5
CDR3 length: 14
CDR3 DNA: TGTGCCAGCAGTTACGGGACTAGTGGCTACGAGCAGTACTTC
CDR3 protein: CASSYGTSGYEQYF

clone size: -
J gene: TRBJ1-5
D gene: -
V gene: TRBV19
CDR3 length: 17
CDR3 DNA: TGTGCCAGTAGTATAGACCTTGGATCTACAATTAATCAGCCCCAGCATTTT
CDR3 protein: CASSIDLGSTINQPQHF

clone size: -
J gene: TRBJ1-2
D gene: TRBD1
V gene: TRBV11-3
CDR3 length: 15
CDR3 DNA: TGTGCCAGCAGCTTGGGGACAGGGGTTAACTATGGCTACACCTTC
CDR3 protein: CASSLGTGVNYGYTF

clone size: -
J gene: TRBJ2-1
D gene: -
V gene: TRBV2
CDR3 length: 14
CDR3 DNA: TGTGCCAGCAGTAGCGGGCGCTCCTACAATGAGCAGTTCTTC
CDR3 protein: CASSSGRSYNEQFF

clone size: -
J gene: TRBJ2-7
D gene: -
V gene: TRBV5-1
CDR3 length: 11
CDR3 DNA: TGCGCCAGCAGCGGGAAAGACGAGCAGTACTTC
CDR3 protein: CASSGKDEQYF

clone size: once
J gene: TRBJ2-7
D gene: -
V gene: TRBV10-3
CDR3 length: 17
CDR3 DNA: TGTGCCATCAGTGAGAGGGGGATGGCGGGGGTGAGCGACGAGCAGTACTTC
CDR3 protein: CAISERGMAGVSDEQYF

clone size: -
J gene: TRBJ2-1
D gene: -
V gene: TRBV11-3
CDR3 length: 13
CDR3 DNA: TGTGCCAGCAGCTTTTCTTTGTACAATGAGCAGTTCTTC
CDR3 protein: CASSFSLYNEQFF

clone size: -
J gene: TRBJ1-6
D gene: TRBD1
V gene: TRBV19
CDR3 length: 13
CDR3 DNA: TGTGCCAGTAGAGACAGGGGGAATTCACCCCTCCACTTT
CDR3 protein: CASRDRGNSPLHF

clone size: -
J gene: TRBJ2-3
D gene: -
V gene: TRBV10-3
CDR3 length: 15
CDR3 DNA: TGTGCCATCAGTGAGTCCAGGACTAGCACAGATACGCAGTATTTT
CDR3 protein: CAISESRTSTDTQYF

clone size: -
J gene: TRBJ2-7
D gene: -
V gene: TRBV4-3
CDR3 length: 13
CDR3 DNA: TGCGCCAGCAGCCAAGACACCGACTACGAGCAGTACTTC
CDR3 protein: CASSQDTDYEQYF

clone size: -
J gene: TRBJ1-1
D gene: -
V gene: TRBV9
CDR3 length: 14
CDR3 DNA: TGTGCCAGCAGCGCGTCTCTATTCAACACTGAAGCTTTCTTT
CDR3 protein: CASSASLFNTEAFF

clone size: -
J gene: TRBJ2-5
D gene: -
V gene: TRBV7-2
CDR3 length: 15
CDR3 DNA: TGTGCCAGCAGCTTAGTTACGGGGCCTCAAGAGACCCAGTACTTC
CDR3 protein: CASSLVTGPQETQYF

clone size: -
J gene: TRBJ2-5
D gene: TRBD1
V gene: TRBV5-4
CDR3 length: 16
CDR3 DNA: TGTGCCAGCAGCTTGCGGGGACAGGGGGACGTGGAGACCCAGTACTTC
CDR3 protein: CASSLRGQGDVETQYF

clone size: -
J gene: TRBJ1-3
D gene: -
V gene: TRBV4-2
CDR3 length: 17
CDR3 DNA: TGTGCCAGCAGCCAAGATTTGGTCCCTAAGTCTGGAAACACCATATATTTT
CDR3 protein: CASSQDLVPKSGNTIYF

clone size: -
J gene: TRBJ1-5
D gene: -
V gene: TRBV7-9
CDR3 length: 13
CDR3 DNA: TGTGCCAGCAGCTTAAATTGGAATCAGCCCCAGCATTTT
CDR3 protein: CASSLNWNQPQHF

clone size: -
J gene: TRBJ2-1
D gene: TRBD2
V gene: TRBV7-2
CDR3 length: 15
CDR3 DNA: TGTGCCAGCAGCCCACTAGCGGGGGGACACAATGAGCAGTTCTTC
CDR3 protein: CASSPLAGGHNEQFF

clone size: -
J gene: TRBJ2-2
D gene: -
V gene: TRBV14
CDR3 length: 15
CDR3 DNA: TGTGCCAGCAGCCAAGATCGACAAAACACCGGGGAGCTGTTTTTT
CDR3 protein: CASSQDRQNTGELFF

clone size: -
J gene: TRBJ2-1
D gene: TRBD1
V gene: TRBV7-2
CDR3 length: 14
CDR3 DNA: TGTGCCAGCAGCATGGGACAGGGCGGGTATGAGCAGTTCTTC
CDR3 protein: CASSMGQGGYEQFF

clone size: -
J gene: TRBJ2-7
D gene: TRBD1
V gene: TRBV7-6
CDR3 length: 16
CDR3 DNA: TGTGCCAGCAGCCCCCTCCGAACAGGGGACTCCTACGAGCAGTACTTC
CDR3 protein: CASSPLRTGDSYEQYF

clone size: -
J gene: TRBJ1-5
D gene: -
V gene: TRBV2
CDR3 length: 14
CDR3 DNA: TGTGCCAGCAGTGAAATCCAGAAGGGGCAGCCCCAGCATTTT
CDR3 protein: CASSEIQKGQPQHF

clone size: -
J gene: TRBJ1-3
D gene: TRBD1
V gene: TRBV7-2
CDR3 length: 15
CDR3 DNA: TGTGCCAGCAGCTTAGTACAGGGGAGAAGAAACACCATATATTTT
CDR3 protein: CASSLVQGRRNTIYF

clone size: -
J gene: TRBJ1-2
D gene: -
V gene: TRBV5-1
CDR3 length: 13
CDR3 DNA: TGCGCCAGCAGCTTTGAGAACCGCTATGGCTACACCTTC
CDR3 protein: CASSFENRYGYTF

clone size: -
J gene: TRBJ1-5
D gene: TRBD1
V gene: TRBV19
CDR3 length: 16
CDR3 DNA: TGTGCCAGTAGTATAGTCCCCGGACAGGGAAATCAGCCCCAGCATTTT
CDR3 protein: CASSIVPGQGNQPQHF

clone size: few
J gene: TRBJ2-7
D gene: -
V gene: TRBV28
CDR3 length: 11
CDR3 DNA: TGTGCCAGCACGGACTCCTACGAGCAGTACTTC
CDR3 protein: CASTDSYEQYF

clone size: -
J gene: TRBJ1-2
D gene: TRBD1
V gene: TRBV5-6
CDR3 length: 16
CDR3 DNA: TGTGTCAGAGCCTCGCCCGGGACAGGATTTAACTATGGCTACACCTTC
CDR3 protein: CVRASPGTGFNYGYTF

clone size: -
J gene: TRBJ2-5
D gene: TRBD1
V gene: TRBV7-8
CDR3 length: 16
CDR3 DNA: TGTGCCAGCAGCCCCCGCCGGGACAGGCCCCAAGAGACCCAGTACTTC
CDR3 protein: CASSPRRDRPQETQYF

clone size: once
J gene: TRBJ2-3
D gene: -
V gene: TRBV6-5
CDR3 length: 14
CDR3 DNA: TGTGCCAGCACTCCCAGGTCCCTCCTAGATACGCAGTATTTT
CDR3 protein: CASTPRSLLDTQYF

clone size: -
J gene: TRBJ2-3
D gene: -
V gene: TRBV7-2
CDR3 length: 15
CDR3 DNA: TGTGCCAGCAGCCAAACTTCTAGTGTCACAGATACGCAGTATTTT
CDR3 protein: CASSQTSSVTDTQYF

clone size: -
J gene: TRBJ2-7
D gene: TRBD1
V gene: TRBV23-1
CDR3 length: 15
CDR3 DNA: TGCGCCAGCAGTCAACCACCGACAGGGGGATACGAGCAGTACTTC
CDR3 protein: CASSQPPTGGYEQYF

clone size: -
J gene: TRBJ2-5
D gene: TRBD2
V gene: TRBV27
CDR3 length: 14
CDR3 DNA: TGTGCCAGCGCCTCCCTACGCGGGGGGGAGACCCAGTACTTC
CDR3 protein: CASASLRGGETQYF

clone size: -
J gene: TRBJ2-2
D gene: TRBD2
V gene: TRBV6-1
CDR3 length: 15
CDR3 DNA: TGTGCCAGCAAGTTACTAGCGGGGGGGGCCGGGGAGCTGTTTTTT
CDR3 protein: CASKLLAGGAGELFF

clone size: few
J gene: TRBJ2-7
D gene: -
V gene: TRBV5-5
CDR3 length: 15
CDR3 DNA: TGTGCCAGCAGCTTAGGGGGACGGAGCTCCTACGAGCAGTACTTC
CDR3 protein: CASSLGGRSSYEQYF

clone size: -
J gene: TRBJ2-7
D gene: -
V gene: TRBV5-6
CDR3 length: 14
CDR3 DNA: TGTGCCAGCAGCTTGCGGGGGCGCTTCTACGAGCAGTACTTC
CDR3 protein: CASSLRGRFYEQYF

clone size: -
J gene: TRBJ2-1
D gene: -
V gene: TRBV7-2
CDR3 length: 15
CDR3 DNA: TGTGCCAGCAGCTTAGACTACCCTTCCTACAATGAGCAGTTCTTC
CDR3 protein: CASSLDYPSYNEQFF

clone size: -
J gene: TRBJ1-5
D gene: -
V gene: TRBV28
CDR3 length: 16
CDR3 DNA: TGTGCCAGCAGTTTCGGTCTGGCTCTTAGCAATCAGCCCCAGCATTTT
CDR3 protein: CASSFGLALSNQPQHF

clone size: -
J gene: TRBJ2-1
D gene: -
V gene: TRBV29-1
CDR3 length: 12
CDR3 DNA: TGCAGCGTTGCCCCTCCTTCGTATGAGCAGTTCTTC
CDR3 protein: CSVAPPSYEQFF

clone size: -
J gene: TRBJ1-2
D gene: TRBD1
V gene: TRBV5-6
CDR3 length: 14
CDR3 DNA: TGTGCCAGCAGCTTGGCTACAGGGGTGAGTGGCTACACCTTC
CDR3 protein: CASSLATGVSGYTF

clone size: -
J gene: TRBJ1-2
D gene: -
V gene: TRBV6-1
CDR3 length: 11
CDR3 DNA: TGTGCCAGCAGAAGGAACTATGGCTACACCTTC
CDR3 protein: CASRRNYGYTF

clone size: -
J gene: TRBJ2-3
D gene: -
V gene: TRBV14
CDR3 length: 16
CDR3 DNA: TGTGCCAGCAGCTACATGGGTACAGGGTACACAGATACGCAGTATTTT
CDR3 protein: CASSYMGTGYTDTQYF

clone size: few
J gene: TRBJ2-1
D gene: TRBD2
V gene: TRBV5-4
CDR3 length: 18
CDR3 DNA: TGTGCCAGCAGCTTGGGACTAGCGGGGGGATATACTTACAATGAGCAGTTCTTC
CDR3 protein: CASSLGLAGGYTYNEQFF

clone size: -
J gene: TRBJ1-1
D gene: -
V gene: TRBV4-3
CDR3 length: 19
CDR3 DNA: TGCGCCAGCAGCCAAGATTCCCCAACAGTAACGGGCTGGAACACTGAAGCTTTCTTT
CDR3 protein: CASSQDSPTVTGWNTEAFF

clone size: -
J gene: TRBJ1-1
D gene: -
V gene: TRBV4-3
CDR3 length: 12
CDR3 DNA: TGCGCCAGCAGCCACAGGGGCACTGAAGCTTTCTTT
CDR3 protein: CASSHRGTEAFF

clone size: -
J gene: TRBJ1-2
D gene: TRBD1
V gene: TRBV4-2
CDR3 length: 16
CDR3 DNA: TGTGCCAGCAGCCATCAAGACAGGGGCACTAACTATGGCTACACCTTC
CDR3 protein: CASSHQDRGTNYGYTF

clone size: once
J gene: TRBJ1-2
D gene: -
V gene: TRBV6-1
CDR3 length: 14
CDR3 DNA: TGTGCCAGCAGCCAACAGCTGCTTAACTATGGCTACACCTTC
CDR3 protein: CASSQQLLNYGYTF

clone size: -
J gene: TRBJ1-1
D gene: -
V gene: TRBV7-2
CDR3 length: 14
CDR3 DNA: TGTGCCAGCAGCCCGGGACTTATGAACACTGAAGCTTTCTTT
CDR3 protein: CASSPGLMNTEAFF

clone size: -
J gene: TRBJ2-2
D gene: TRBD2
V gene: TRBV4-1
CDR3 length: 17
CDR3 DNA: TGCGCCAGCAGCCAATCTAGGCTAGCGGGGGGAACCGGGGAGCTGTTTTTT
CDR3 protein: CASSQSRLAGGTGELFF

clone size: -
J gene: TRBJ2-3
D gene: -
V gene: TRBV18
CDR3 length: 13
CDR3 DNA: TGTGCCAGCTCCTTGACTGTATCAGATACGCAGTATTTT
CDR3 protein: CASSLTVSDTQYF

clone size: -
J gene: TRBJ1-3
D gene: -
V gene: TRBV6-6
CDR3 length: 15
CDR3 DNA: TGTGCCAGCAGTACACGGACCCACTCTGGAAACACCATATATTTT
CDR3 protein: CASSTRTHSGNTIYF

clone size: -
J gene: TRBJ1-6
D gene: -
V gene: TRBV6-5
CDR3 length: 12
CDR3 DNA: TGTGCCAGCAGGCCCGCGGGGGCACCCCTCCACTTT
CDR3 protein: CASRPAGAPLHF

clone size: -
J gene: TRBJ1-3
D gene: -
V gene: TRBV6-1
CDR3 length: 16
CDR3 DNA: TGTGCCAGCAGTGAAGCGCGACAGTTTTCTGGAAACACCATATATTTT
CDR3 protein: CASSEARQFSGNTIYF

clone size: -
J gene: TRBJ2-3
D gene: -
V gene: TRBV10-3
CDR3 length: 14
CDR3 DNA: TGTGCCAGCGCCCCGGGGGCCAACGTCCAGACGCAGTATTTT
CDR3 protein: CASAPGANVQTQYF